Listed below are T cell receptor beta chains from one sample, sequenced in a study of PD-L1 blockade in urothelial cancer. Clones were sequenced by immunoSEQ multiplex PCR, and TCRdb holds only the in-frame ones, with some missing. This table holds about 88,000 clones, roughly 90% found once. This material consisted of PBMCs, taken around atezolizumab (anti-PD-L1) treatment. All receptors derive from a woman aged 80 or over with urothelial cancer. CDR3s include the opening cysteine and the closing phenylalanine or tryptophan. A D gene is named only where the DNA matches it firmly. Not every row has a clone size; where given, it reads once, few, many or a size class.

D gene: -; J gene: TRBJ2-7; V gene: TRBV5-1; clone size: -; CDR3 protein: CASSLGSTYEQYF; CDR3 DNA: TGCGCCAGCAGCCTGGGGAGTACCTACGAGCAGTACTTC
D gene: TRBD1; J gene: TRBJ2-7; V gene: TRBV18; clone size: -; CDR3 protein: CASSPQRDSYEQYF; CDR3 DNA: TGTGCCAGCTCACCACAGAGGGACAGCTACGAGCAGTACTTC
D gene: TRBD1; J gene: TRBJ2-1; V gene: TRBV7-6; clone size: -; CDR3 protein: CASSLGQEPREQFF; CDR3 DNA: TGTGCCAGCAGCCTCGGACAGGAACCACGAGAGCAGTTCTTC
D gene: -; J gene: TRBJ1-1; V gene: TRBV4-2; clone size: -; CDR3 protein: CASDEQTGSKGNTEAFF; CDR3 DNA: TGTGCCAGCGACGAACAGACAGGTTCTAAGGGGAACACTGAAGCTTTCTTT
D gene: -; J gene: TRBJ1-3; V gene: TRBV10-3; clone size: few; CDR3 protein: CAISESRGRGSGNTIYF; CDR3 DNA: TGTGCCATCAGTGAGTCTAGGGGCCGAGGCTCTGGAAACACCATATATTTT
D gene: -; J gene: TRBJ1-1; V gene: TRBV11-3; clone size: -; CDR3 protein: CASSPQGGVHTEAFF; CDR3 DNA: TGTGCCAGCAGCCCCCAAGGGGGGGTTCACACTGAAGCTTTCTTT
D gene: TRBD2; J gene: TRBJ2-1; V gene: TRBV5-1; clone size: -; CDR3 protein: CASSPAGGPGNEQFF; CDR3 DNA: TGCGCCAGCAGCCCCGCGGGAGGGCCGGGGAATGAGCAGTTCTTC
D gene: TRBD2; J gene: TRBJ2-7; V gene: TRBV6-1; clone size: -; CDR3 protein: CASSGMGKDSGLYEQYF; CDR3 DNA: TGTGCCAGCAGTGGAATGGGTAAGGATAGCGGGCTCTACGAGCAGTACTTC
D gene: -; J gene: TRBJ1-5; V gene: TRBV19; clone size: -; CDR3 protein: CASSIWEYSNQPQHF; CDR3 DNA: TGTGCCAGTAGTATATGGGAGTATAGCAATCAGCCCCAGCATTTT
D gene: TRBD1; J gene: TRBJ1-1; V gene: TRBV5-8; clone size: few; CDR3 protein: CASSLDRGEDTEAFF; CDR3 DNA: TGTGCCAGCAGCTTGGACAGGGGAGAGGACACTGAAGCTTTCTTT
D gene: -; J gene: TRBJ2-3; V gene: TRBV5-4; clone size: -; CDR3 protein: CASKKPGTNSSHTQYF; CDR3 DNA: TGTGCCAGCAAAAAACCCGGGACAAATTCCTCCCATACGCAGTATTTT
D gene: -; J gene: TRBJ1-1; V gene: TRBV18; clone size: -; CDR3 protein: CASSPLALIGTEAFF; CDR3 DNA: TGTGCCAGCTCACCGCTCGCCCTCATCGGGACTGAAGCTTTCTTT
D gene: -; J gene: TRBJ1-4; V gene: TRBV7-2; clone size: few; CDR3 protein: CASSQGLRNEKLFF; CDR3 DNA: TGTGCCAGCAGCCAGGGCCTACGGAATGAAAAACTGTTTTTT
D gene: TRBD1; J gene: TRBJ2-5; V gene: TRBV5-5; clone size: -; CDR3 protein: CASSDGRQGGETQYF; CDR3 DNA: TGTGCCAGCAGCGACGGACGACAGGGGGGAGAGACCCAGTACTTC
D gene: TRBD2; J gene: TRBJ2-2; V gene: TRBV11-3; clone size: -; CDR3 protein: CASSPSGGQGELFF; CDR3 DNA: TGTGCCAGCAGCCCTAGCGGGGGTCAGGGGGAGCTGTTTTTT
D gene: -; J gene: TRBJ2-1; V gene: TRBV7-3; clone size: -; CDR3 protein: CASSPPVDNEQFF; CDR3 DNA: TGTGCCAGCAGCCCCCCGGTGGACAATGAGCAGTTCTTC
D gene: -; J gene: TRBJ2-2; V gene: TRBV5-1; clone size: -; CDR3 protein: CASGILGLPNTGELFF; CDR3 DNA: TGCGCCAGCGGGATTTTGGGACTCCCAAACACCGGGGAGCTGTTTTTT
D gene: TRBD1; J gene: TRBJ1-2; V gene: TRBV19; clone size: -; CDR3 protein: CASSLGQGYGYTF; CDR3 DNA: TGTGCCAGTAGCCTGGGACAGGGTTATGGCTACACCTTC
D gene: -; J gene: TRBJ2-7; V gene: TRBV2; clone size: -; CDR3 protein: CASSYGSYEQYF; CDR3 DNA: TGTGCCAGCAGTTACGGTTCCTACGAGCAGTACTTC
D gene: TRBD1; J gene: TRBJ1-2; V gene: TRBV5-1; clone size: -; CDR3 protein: CASSVGDSVFGYTF; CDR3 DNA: TGCGCCAGCAGCGTAGGGGACAGTGTGTTTGGCTACACCTTC
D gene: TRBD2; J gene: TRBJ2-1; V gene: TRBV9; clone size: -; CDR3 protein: CASSGRLAVNEQFF; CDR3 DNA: TGTGCCAGCAGCGGACGACTAGCGGTCAATGAGCAGTTCTTC
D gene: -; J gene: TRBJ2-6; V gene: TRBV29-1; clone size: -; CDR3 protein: CSAATGFSGANVLTF; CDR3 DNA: TGCAGCGCTGCAACGGGGTTCTCTGGGGCCAACGTCCTGACTTTC
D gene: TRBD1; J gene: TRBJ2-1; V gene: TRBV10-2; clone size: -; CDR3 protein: CASSESGGLYNEQFF; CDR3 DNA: TGCGCCAGCAGTGAGTCAGGGGGCCTATACAATGAGCAGTTCTTC
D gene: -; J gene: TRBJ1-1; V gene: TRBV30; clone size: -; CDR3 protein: CAWGAGNTEAFF; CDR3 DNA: TGTGCCTGGGGGGCCGGGAACACTGAAGCTTTCTTT
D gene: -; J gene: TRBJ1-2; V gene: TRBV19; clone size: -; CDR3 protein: CASSKPVEDGYTF; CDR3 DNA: TGTGCCAGTAGTAAACCGGTGGAGGATGGCTACACCTTC
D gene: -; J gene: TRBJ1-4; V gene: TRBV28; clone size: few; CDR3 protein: CASNRRDTGNEKLFF; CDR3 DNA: TGTGCCAGCAACCGCCGGGACACCGGTAATGAAAAACTGTTTTTT
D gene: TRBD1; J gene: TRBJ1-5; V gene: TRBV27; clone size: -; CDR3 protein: CASSPGTGGNSNQPQHF; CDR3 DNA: TGTGCCAGCAGTCCAGGGACAGGGGGGAATAGCAATCAGCCCCAGCATTTT
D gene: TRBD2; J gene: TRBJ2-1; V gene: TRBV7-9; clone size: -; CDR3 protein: CASSILAGVRNEQFF; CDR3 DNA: TGTGCCAGCAGCATACTAGCGGGAGTTCGCAATGAGCAGTTCTTC
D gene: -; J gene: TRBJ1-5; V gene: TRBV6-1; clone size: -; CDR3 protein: CASSDGQPQHF; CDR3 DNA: TGTGCCAGCAGTGACGGGCAGCCCCAGCATTTT